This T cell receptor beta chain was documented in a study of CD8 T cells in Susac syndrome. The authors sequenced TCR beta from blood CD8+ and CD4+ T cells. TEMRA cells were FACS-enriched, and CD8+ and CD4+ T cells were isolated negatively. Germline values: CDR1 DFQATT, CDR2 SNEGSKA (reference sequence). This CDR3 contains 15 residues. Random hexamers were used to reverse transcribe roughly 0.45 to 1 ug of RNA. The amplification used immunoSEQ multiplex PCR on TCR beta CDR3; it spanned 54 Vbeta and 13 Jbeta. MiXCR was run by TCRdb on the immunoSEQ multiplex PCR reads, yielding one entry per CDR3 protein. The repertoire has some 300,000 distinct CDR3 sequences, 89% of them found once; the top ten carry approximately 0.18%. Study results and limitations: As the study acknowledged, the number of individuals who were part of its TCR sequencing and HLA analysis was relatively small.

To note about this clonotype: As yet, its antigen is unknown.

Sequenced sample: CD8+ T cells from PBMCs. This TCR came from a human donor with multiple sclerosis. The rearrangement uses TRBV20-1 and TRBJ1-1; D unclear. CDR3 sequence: CSPTPQDGMNTEAFF. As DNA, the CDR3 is TGCAGCCCCACGCCCCAGGACGGTATGAACACTGAAGCTTTCTTT.